These 10 T cell receptor beta chains were all obtained from the same sample, sequenced in a study of blood T cells in healthy people across ages. Together with a sample-barcoded 5' primer, a J-beta primer mix was included in a second PCR lasting roughly 6 to 12 cycles. TCRdb used MiXCR to reprocess the 5' RACE reads, holding one entry per CDR3 protein. The repertoire has roughly 550,000 distinct CDR3 sequences, more than 20% of them found once; the top ten carry under 9%. In addition, the sample was reused for a study of T cells of mothers and their children.

Input material: blood. The receptors stem from a boy between 10 and 17 years old in good health.

This clonotype was seen once. V and J are TRBV7-2 and TRBJ2-3, with D perhaps TRBD1 or TRBD2 (6 bases each). The CDR3 is 16 residues long. Germline V lookup: CDR1 SGHTA, CDR2 FQGNSA. Trimming left V 3 bases short and J 3 bases short, with 16 bases between. CDR3 in amino acids: CASSFRGAGPTDTQYF. The CDR3 nucleotides read TGTGCCAGCAGCTTTAGGGGGGCAGGACCAACAGATACGCAGTATTTT.

The sample holds a few counts of this clonotype. The rearrangement uses TRBV10-3 and TRBJ1-3; 7 nucleotides line up with TRBD1. This CDR3 is 16 amino acids long. Trimming at V came to 2 bases and at J to 0 bases, leaving 4 bases not matched to a gene. Per the germline V gene, CDR1 is ENHRY and CDR2 is SYGVKD. CDR3 coding DNA: TGTGCCATCAGTGAGGGGACAGTACTCTCTGGAAACACCATATATTTT. It translates to CAISEGTVLSGNTIYF.

This clonotype showed up just a few times. The chain is built from TRBV7-2 and TRBJ2-5; maybe TRBD2 (5 bases). Judging by the DNA end, TRBJ2-1 fits better; the J call may be wrong. The CDR3 sequence is 15 residues long. The V gene's germline CDR1 is SGHTA and CDR2 FQGNSA. The CDR3 DNA reads TGTGCCAGCAGCTTAGCGTACGGGGACTACAATGAGCAGTTCTTC. This sequence encodes CASSLAYGDYNEQFF.

J is TRBJ2-3 and V is TRBV21-1; TRBD1, the D gene given by the table, was not confirmed from the DNA. TRBV21-1 is designated a pseudogene. This CDR3 is 14 amino acids long. Here the CDR3 reads CASSNTGLTDTQYF. Here the CDR3 DNA reads TGTGCCAGCAGCAACACGGGGCTCACAGATACGCAGTATTTT.

This clonotype appeared a few times. At one end the junction does not follow the germline gene, possibly because of a read error. The rearrangement uses TRBV20-1 and TRBJ2-5, with 8 bases identical to TRBD2. The DNA end lines up better with TRBJ2-1; the J call may be wrong. The germline gives CDR1 DFQATT, CDR2 SNEGSKA (reference sequence). This CDR3 region has 13 residues. CDR3 region: CSAARTSYDEQFF. The CDR3 nucleotides are TGCAGTGCTGCTCGGACTAGCTACGATGAGCAGTTCTTC.

This clonotype was observed many times. Mismatch with germline at one junction end may stem from a read error. V is TRBV20-1 and J is TRBJ1-2, with D uncertain. Germline V gene sequence: CDR1 DFQATT, CDR2 SNEGSKA (reference sequence). This CDR3 is 15 amino acids long. The CDR3 coding sequence is TGCAGTGCTAGAGTTAAGTGGGATTTCCTCTATCGCTACACCTTC. As protein: CSARVKWDFLYRYTF.

This clonotype occurred a few times. The chain is built from TRBV24-1 and TRBJ2-3; D may correspond to TRBD1 or TRBD2 (5 bases each). CDR1 and CDR2 from the germline V gene are KGHDR and SFDVKD. The CDR3 is 16 residues long. The V and J ends lost 3 bases and 0 bases respectively, with 12 bases between them. CDR3 coding DNA: TGTGCCACCAGTGATGGGACCGTAACTAGCACAGATACGCAGTATTTT. It codes for CATSDGTVTSTDTQYF.

Here the CDR3 reads CASSHRGGGNTIYF. DNA for the CDR3: TGTGCCAGCAGTCACAGGGGAGGAGGAAACACCATATATTTT. This chain connects TRBV27 to TRBJ1-3, with TRBD1 matching 7 bases. The V gene end was trimmed by 5 bases and the J gene end by 4 bases; junction bases not matched to a gene: 5. CDR1 is MNHEY and CDR2 is SMNVEV in the germline V gene (reference sequence). There are 14 residues in the CDR3.

The CDR3 here is CASSPARSGSYNEQFF. CDR3 DNA: TGTGCCAGCTCACCGGCGAGGTCGGGGTCCTACAATGAGCAGTTCTTC. The chain carries TRBV18 and TRBJ2-1; D perhaps matches TRBD2 (5 bases). The CDR3 sequence is 16 residues long. Germline CDR1 and CDR2: KGHSH and LQKENI. V was cut by 3 bases and J by 1 base, with 13 bases left in between.

This clonotype was counted between two and nine times. The chain uses TRBV29-1 and TRBJ1-4; a weak D match, TRBD1 (5 bases). V lost 4 bases to trimming and J lost 8 bases, with 8 bases between them. Germline V gene lookup returns CDR1 SQVTM and CDR2 ANQGSEA. The CDR3 extends over 11 amino acids. CDR3 sequence: CSVVGEEKLFF. Written as DNA, the CDR3 is TGCAGCGTTGTAGGGGAGGAAAAACTGTTTTTT. The whole variable domain, filled in from reference TRBV29-1 and TRBJ1-4, reads SAVISQKPSRDICQRGTSLTIQCQVDSQVTMMFWYRQQPGQSLTLIATANQGSEATYESGFVIDKFPISRPNLTFSTLTVSNMSPEDSSIYLCSVVGEEKLFFGSGTQLSVL.